One sample yielded the 5 T cell receptor beta chains listed below, sequenced in a study of blood T cell repertoires in COVID-19 (TCRdb year 2020). Library generation was performed with the immunoSEQ multiplex PCR assay. Here the immuneACCESS table is served through TCRdb, limited to in-frame sequences with V and J called. Missing clones are a known gap in these copies; in checked studies unresolved V genes cover under half, and the rest lacks a known reason. Here the sample has over 200,000 clones; 90% to 95% occur a single time. The top ten clones comprise 1% to 1.5% of the sample. Sequenced material: PBMCs or T cells enriched from blood (not recorded which). The receptors shown here come from a human donor in a cohort exposed to, infected with or recovered from COVID-19 (not recorded which). The donor label of this sample is uncertain.

This sequence joins TRBV12-5 and TRBJ2-5; 8 bases fit TRBD1. V shed 3 bases, J shed 5 bases, and the junction held 5 bases outside the gene matches. Per the germline V gene, CDR1 is LGHNT and CDR2 is FRNRAP. The CDR3 consists of 14 residues. The CDR3 loop is CASGFGQGVETQYF. The CDR3 DNA is TGTGCTAGTGGTTTCGGACAGGGAGTCGAGACCCAGTACTTC.

V gene TRBV19 combines with J gene TRBJ1-2, with 10 bases aligning to TRBD1. The CDR3 sequence is 16 residues long. Germline assignment: CDR1 LNHDA and CDR2 SQIVND (reference sequence). The trim removed 1 base at V and 4 bases at J, leaving 6 bases unmatched. The CDR3 is CASSIAGTGVPYGYTF. CDR3 DNA: TGTGCCAGTAGTATAGCCGGGACAGGGGTTCCCTATGGCTACACCTTC.

The chain recombines TRBV6-2 or TRBV6-3 with TRBJ2-2; 7 nucleotides line up with TRBD2. The V gene's germline CDR1 is MNHEY and CDR2 SVGEGT. Trimming removed 5 bases from V and 6 bases from J; junction bases left unmatched: 18. The CDR3 spans 18 residues. In nucleotides, the CDR3 is TGTGCCAGCAGTCTCCCAGGATTCGCAGGACTAGTTGCCGGGGAGCTGTTTTTT. Protein product: CASSLPGFAGLVAGELFF.

The CDR3 nucleotides are TGTGCCAGCAGCTCCCAGGGACTGCTCTATGGCTACACCTTC. It translates to CASSSQGLLYGYTF. V gene TRBV3-1 (or the pseudogene TRBV3-2) combines with J gene TRBJ1-2, with a possible D match to TRBD1 (5 bases). This CDR3 is 14 amino acids long. The V gene lost 5 bases and the J gene lost 4 bases, with 14 bases spanning the gap. CDR1 is LGHDT, CDR2 YNNKEL, per germline (reference sequence).

The chain couples TRBV2 to TRBJ2-7; D possibly corresponds to TRBD2 (5 bases). V was trimmed by 6 bases and J by 2 bases, leaving 8 bases between them. The germline gives CDR1 SNHLY, CDR2 FYNNEI. This CDR3 spans 12 amino acids. CDR3: CASRKLAYEQYF. The DNA for the CDR3 is TGTGCCAGCAGAAAACTAGCCTACGAGCAGTACTTC.